The following is a TCR beta chain sequence with its context. This sample was taken from a study of radiotherapy plus CTLA-4 blockade in lung cancer. On the study more broadly: Patients showed objective responses in 15% to 20% of cases, and disease control was achieved by about 31%.

This CDR3 comprises 15 residues. Losses at the gene ends were 4 bases for V and 5 bases for J; bases not matched to a gene: 8. Germline V gives CDR1 SGHTS, CDR2 YDEGEE. Sequencing was performed with immunoSEQ multiplex PCR; in TCRdb, only in-frame clones are kept and a portion is missing. The data contain under 95,000 clones, more than 60% of them singletons. This clonotype originated in a human donor with non-small cell lung cancer whose response to radiotherapy plus ipilimumab could not be evaluated. Some clones in this sample may be carry-over from other donors' samples. The chain employs TRBV5-8 and TRBJ2-1; 8 nucleotides match TRBD1. The starting material was peripheral blood, obtained from a patient treated with radiotherapy plus ipilimumab. CDR3 sequence reads: CASSPWTGRDNEQFF. CDR3 bases: TGTGCCAGCAGCCCCTGGACAGGGCGAGACAATGAGCAGTTCTTC.